This TCR beta chain came from a study of cytomegalovirus exposure and HLA in healthy donors. The CDR3 extends over 15 amino acids. CDR1 and CDR2 (germline): SGDLS, YYNGEE. After removal of 6 bases from V and 3 bases from J, the junction contained 5 bases not matched to a gene. Primers for the PCR totalled 60 Vbeta and 13 Jbeta. Clones were read by immunoSEQ multiplex PCR, and TCRdb kept only the in-frame ones, dropping some. The sample lists 140,000 to 150,000 clones, approximately 80% seen once, with over 2.5% in the top ten. Specimen: PBMCs. This clonotype was obtained from a female donor in good health and CMV-seronegative. V usage is TRBV9 and J usage is TRBJ2-3; 12 bases are shared with TRBD2. The CDR3 is CASTPTSGRTDTQYF. The CDR3 nucleotides read TGTGCCAGCACACCCACTAGCGGGAGGACAGATACGCAGTATTTT.